This T cell receptor (beta chain) is drawn from a study of shared clonotypes between healthy human individuals. Looking at the study overall: A donor's plate count was three for CD4 naive and three for CD4 memory; CD8 naive had two and CD8 memory one.

Data came from immunoSEQ multiplex PCR; TCRdb stores just in-frame clones and leaves some out. The table lists roughly 2,300,000 clones, approximately 90% of them singletons. On this clone itself: Its antigen is unknown.

The J segment lost 8 bases and the V segment lost 2 bases, leaving 6 bases of the junction unmatched. CDR3 length equals 14 residues. From germline, CDR1 is SSHAT and CDR2 FNYEAQ (reference sequence). Study results and caveats: Generally, estimated richness proved larger in naive subsets than it did in memory subsets. The study sampled only blood, and tissue repertoires likely differ. What limited the represented genetic and exposure-history diversity was the small number of donors.

The TCR was taken from a young man in good health. Some clones in this sample may be carry-over from other donors' samples. The sample was naive CD4+ T cells from PBMCs. Noted subset: CD45RA+ positively selected. The rearrangement links TRBV7-7 to TRBJ1-2, with 9 bases lining up with TRBD1. The DNA of the CDR3 is TGTGCCAGCAGCTTAAGACAGGGGGGAGGAGGCTACACCTTC. Translated, it gives CASSLRQGGGGYTF.